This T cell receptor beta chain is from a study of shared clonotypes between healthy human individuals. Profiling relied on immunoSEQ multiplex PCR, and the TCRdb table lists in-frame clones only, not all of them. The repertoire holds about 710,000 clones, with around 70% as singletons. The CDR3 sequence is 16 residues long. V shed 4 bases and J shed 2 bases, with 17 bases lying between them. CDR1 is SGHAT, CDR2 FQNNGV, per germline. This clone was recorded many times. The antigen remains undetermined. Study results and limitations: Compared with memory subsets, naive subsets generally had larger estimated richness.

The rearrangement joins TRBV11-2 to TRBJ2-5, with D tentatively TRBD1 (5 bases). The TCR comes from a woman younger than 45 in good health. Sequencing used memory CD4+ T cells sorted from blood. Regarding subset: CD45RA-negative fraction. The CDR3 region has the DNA TGTGCCAGCAGCTCTTTAAGGGGCGGACGACAAGAGACCCAGTACTTC. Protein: CASSSLRGGRQETQYF.